These T cell receptor beta chains were read from a single sample in a study of monozygotic twins with inflammatory bowel disease. TCRdb processed the 5' RACE reads again and assigns one entry to each CDR3 protein, with no DNA. Its listing shows about 210,000 distinct CDR3 sequences. The sequencing sample was made of blood. These receptors all stem from a human donor with ulcerative colitis or Crohn's disease, or a healthy co-twin of an affected twin (not recorded which). The CDR3 runs from the conserved cysteine through the conserved F or W. The order of the fields is V gene, J gene, CDR3 protein.

v_gene: TRBV5-1; j_gene: TRBJ1-1; CDR3aa: CASTLRPNTEAFF
v_gene: TRBV20-1; j_gene: TRBJ2-3; CDR3aa: CSARHPGLAGVPTDTQYF
v_gene: TRBV12-3/TRBV12-4; j_gene: TRBJ2-7; CDR3aa: CASSSGTGTYEQYF
v_gene: TRBV12-3/TRBV12-4; j_gene: TRBJ1-6; CDR3aa: CASSLLYSPLHF
v_gene: TRBV5-5; j_gene: TRBJ2-7; CDR3aa: CASSLEQGIYEQYF
v_gene: TRBV18; j_gene: TRBJ2-1; CDR3aa: CASSPQGRGKFF
v_gene: TRBV18; j_gene: TRBJ1-2; CDR3aa: CASSPPGQGLNYGYTF
v_gene: TRBV5-5; j_gene: TRBJ1-2; CDR3aa: CASSLEAGFGYGYTF
v_gene: TRBV27; j_gene: TRBJ2-3; CDR3aa: CASSLFMTSSGPTDTQYF
v_gene: TRBV19; j_gene: TRBJ1-5; CDR3aa: CASSKGIQPQHF
v_gene: TRBV12-3/TRBV12-4; j_gene: TRBJ1-2; CDR3aa: CASSLTFNYGYTF
v_gene: TRBV6-5; j_gene: TRBJ2-2; CDR3aa: CASSYRDWVNPGELFF
v_gene: TRBV5-1; j_gene: TRBJ2-3; CDR3aa: CASSAGTSEMTDTQYF
v_gene: TRBV11-1; j_gene: TRBJ2-1; CDR3aa: CASSTGMTSGGAREQFF
v_gene: TRBV7-9; j_gene: TRBJ2-2; CDR3aa: CASPASGGTTGELFF
v_gene: TRBV19; j_gene: TRBJ2-2; CDR3aa: CASKEGNRATGELFF
v_gene: TRBV20-1; j_gene: TRBJ2-3; CDR3aa: CSAPDAGVSTDTQYF
v_gene: TRBV12-3/TRBV12-4; j_gene: TRBJ1-2; CDR3aa: CASSPEGQGALGYTF
v_gene: TRBV12-5; j_gene: TRBJ1-2; CDR3aa: CASGSGTTYGYTF
v_gene: TRBV15; j_gene: TRBJ2-5; CDR3aa: CATSNGRKQETQYF
v_gene: TRBV7-9; j_gene: TRBJ1-4; CDR3aa: CASSADRGGEKLFF
v_gene: TRBV12-3/TRBV12-4; j_gene: TRBJ1-1; CDR3aa: CASSLQRENTEAFF
v_gene: TRBV29-1; j_gene: TRBJ1-2; CDR3aa: CSVTRDSNYGYTF
v_gene: TRBV12-3/TRBV12-4; j_gene: TRBJ1-6; CDR3aa: CASSTQGNPYNSPLHF
v_gene: TRBV5-1; j_gene: TRBJ2-1; CDR3aa: CASSLGTGWNEQFF
v_gene: TRBV5-4; j_gene: TRBJ2-3; CDR3aa: CASSEAVPPDTQYF
v_gene: TRBV5-1; j_gene: TRBJ1-2; CDR3aa: CASSWGQNSNYGYTF
v_gene: TRBV9; j_gene: TRBJ1-1; CDR3aa: CASSEDKPIKGTEAFF
v_gene: TRBV20-1; j_gene: TRBJ2-3; CDR3aa: CSARDAGAGDTQYF
v_gene: TRBV20-1; j_gene: TRBJ2-5; CDR3aa: CSALTYTGLETQYF
v_gene: TRBV15; j_gene: TRBJ1-1; CDR3aa: CATNRGVNTEAFF
v_gene: TRBV7-6; j_gene: TRBJ2-5; CDR3aa: CASSALGLAETQYF
v_gene: TRBV5-5; j_gene: TRBJ2-2; CDR3aa: CASFSGALNTGELFF
v_gene: TRBV20-1; j_gene: TRBJ2-3; CDR3aa: CSARGDTDTQYF
v_gene: TRBV5-1; j_gene: TRBJ2-1; CDR3aa: CASTDSGEPYNEQFF
v_gene: TRBV20-1; j_gene: TRBJ1-6; CDR3aa: CSARVGQGMGNSPLHF
v_gene: TRBV9; j_gene: TRBJ2-4; CDR3aa: CASSGTSGGANIQYF
v_gene: TRBV7-6; j_gene: TRBJ2-2; CDR3aa: CASSKTGGELFF
v_gene: TRBV5-1; j_gene: TRBJ2-5; CDR3aa: CASSFKRGGGLETQYF
v_gene: TRBV6-1; j_gene: TRBJ2-3; CDR3aa: CASSEPTGGRRDTQYF
v_gene: TRBV4-1; j_gene: TRBJ2-3; CDR3aa: CASSQDSFRRTGGTDTQYF
v_gene: TRBV7-9; j_gene: TRBJ2-5; CDR3aa: CASSEWALGPQETQYF
v_gene: TRBV4-2; j_gene: TRBJ1-2; CDR3aa: CASSPVGRRDPVYGYTF
v_gene: TRBV19; j_gene: TRBJ1-2; CDR3aa: CASTLSRAGGSYGYTF
v_gene: TRBV7-8; j_gene: TRBJ1-1; CDR3aa: CASSSARTARNTEAFF
v_gene: TRBV9; j_gene: TRBJ1-1; CDR3aa: CASSVAGTTNTEAFF
v_gene: TRBV20-1; j_gene: TRBJ2-7; CDR3aa: CSAREGSGLTYEQYF
v_gene: TRBV4-1; j_gene: TRBJ2-4; CDR3aa: CASSQVETSGRAGRSLAKNIQYF
v_gene: TRBV29-1; j_gene: TRBJ1-4; CDR3aa: CSVDGGMGFGEKLFF
v_gene: TRBV12-3/TRBV12-4; j_gene: TRBJ1-2; CDR3aa: CASSPNTAGMDYGYTF
v_gene: TRBV5-1; j_gene: TRBJ1-2; CDR3aa: CASSLLAAANYGYTF
v_gene: TRBV4-1; j_gene: TRBJ2-1; CDR3aa: CASSHPALLFSSHEQFF
v_gene: TRBV20-1; j_gene: TRBJ2-7; CDR3aa: CSARWTGYYEQYF
v_gene: TRBV7-2; j_gene: TRBJ2-7; CDR3aa: CASSATGYYEQYF